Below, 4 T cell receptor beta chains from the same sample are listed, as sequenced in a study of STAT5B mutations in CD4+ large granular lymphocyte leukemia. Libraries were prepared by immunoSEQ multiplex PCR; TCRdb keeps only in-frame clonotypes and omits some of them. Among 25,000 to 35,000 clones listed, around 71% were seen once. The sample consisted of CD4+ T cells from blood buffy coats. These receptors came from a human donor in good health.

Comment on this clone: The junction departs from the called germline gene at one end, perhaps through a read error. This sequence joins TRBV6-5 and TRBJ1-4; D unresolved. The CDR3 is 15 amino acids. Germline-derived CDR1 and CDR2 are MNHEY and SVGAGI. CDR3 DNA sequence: TGTGCCAGCAGCTACTCGGGTTCCGGGGATGAAAAACTGTTTTTT. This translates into CASSYSGSGDEKLFF.

CDR3 bases: TGTGCCAGCAGCTTGGGGGGGGGCTGGGGAGATGAGCAGTTCTTC. Translating gives CASSLGGGWGDEQFF. This chain connects TRBV5-4 to TRBJ2-1; maybe TRBD2 (7 bases). Germline V lookup: CDR1 SGHNT, CDR2 YYREEE (reference sequence). V was clipped by 0 bases and J by 8 bases, with 15 bases between them. This CDR3 comprises 15 residues.

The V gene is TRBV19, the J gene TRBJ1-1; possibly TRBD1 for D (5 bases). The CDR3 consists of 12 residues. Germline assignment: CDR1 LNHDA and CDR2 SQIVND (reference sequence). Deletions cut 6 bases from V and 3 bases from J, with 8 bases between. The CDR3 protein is CASSPGYTEAFF. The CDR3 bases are TGTGCCAGTAGCCCAGGGTACACTGAAGCTTTCTTT.

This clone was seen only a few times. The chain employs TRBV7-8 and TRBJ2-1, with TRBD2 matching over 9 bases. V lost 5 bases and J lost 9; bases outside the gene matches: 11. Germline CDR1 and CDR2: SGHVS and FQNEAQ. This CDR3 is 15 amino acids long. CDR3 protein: CASSGGSSGVFEQFF. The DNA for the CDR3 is TGTGCCAGCAGCGGTGGGTCTAGCGGGGTATTTGAGCAGTTCTTC.